This passage covers 9 T cell receptor beta chains from one sample sequenced in a study of shared T cell receptors in the human thymus. Clones were read by immunoSEQ multiplex PCR, and TCRdb kept only the in-frame ones, dropping some. The repertoire consists of 540,000 or so clones, with approximately 80% occurring once and the leading ten covering 0.013%. The sample was also linked to a second study, of human thymus T cells.

The specimen sequenced was thymocytes. The origin of the receptors is a boy under two years old with a congenital heart defect.

The chain recombines TRBV6-5 with TRBJ2-7; 10 bases align to TRBD2. Looked up from germline, CDR1 is MNHEY and CDR2 is SVGAGI. V was clipped by 9 bases and J by 0 bases; unmatched bases: 8. The CDR3 extends over 15 amino acids. CDR3 loop: CASKPGLAASYEQYF. Here the CDR3 DNA reads TGTGCCAGTAAACCCGGACTAGCGGCCTCCTACGAGCAGTACTTC.

In regard to this clone: The sample carries other DNA sequences with the same CDR3. The CDR3 here is CASSRSGANVLTF. The CDR3 nucleotides are TGTGCCAGCTCCCGGTCTGGGGCCAACGTCCTGACTTTC. The chain is built from TRBV27 and TRBJ2-6, with D uncertain. The CDR3 length is 13 residues. Trimming cost V 8 bases and J 1 base, with 6 bases left between them. The germline gives CDR1 MNHEY, CDR2 SMNVEV (reference sequence).

The rearrangement joins TRBV7-6 to TRBJ2-3; 8 bases are shared with TRBD1. V lost 5 bases, J lost 5 bases, and 6 bases stayed unmatched. Germline CDR1 SGHVS, CDR2 FNYEAQ. The CDR3 spans 14 residues. CDR3 residues: CASSRRQGLDTQYF. The CDR3 DNA reads TGTGCCAGCAGCAGAAGACAGGGGTTAGATACGCAGTATTTT.

The chain combines TRBV28 with TRBJ2-7; 7 bases are shared with TRBD1. Germline values: CDR1 MDHEN, CDR2 SYDVKM. This CDR3 comprises 15 residues. The J segment lost 2 bases and the V segment lost 4 bases, leaving 8 bases of the junction unmatched. In DNA form, the CDR3 reads TGTGCCAGCAGTTCCGGACAGGCTGGGGCCTACGAGCAGTACTTC. Its translation is CASSSGQAGAYEQYF.

The V call is TRBV18, the J call TRBJ1-4, with a weak D call TRBD1 (5 bases). V was trimmed by 3 bases and J by 8 bases, leaving 22 bases between them. The germline V gene encodes CDR1 KGHSH and CDR2 LQKENI. This CDR3 has 17 amino acids. This chain's CDR3 is CASSPELYDSRGEKLFF. CDR3 nucleotide sequence: TGTGCCAGCTCACCCGAACTGTACGACAGCCGTGGGGAAAAACTGTTTTTT.

The count of this clone is one. Other nucleotide sequences from this sample produce the same CDR3. This rearrangement joins TRBV30 to TRBJ2-7, with a tentative D call TRBD1 (6 bases). Germline CDR1 is GTSNPN and CDR2 is SVGIG (reference sequence). V lost 7 bases and J 2 bases, leaving 15 bases between the germline ends. The CDR3 covers 13 residues. CDR3 nucleotide sequence: TGTGCCTTAAACTACAGGGAGACCTACGAGCAGTACTTC. Its protein product is CALNYRETYEQYF.

This rearrangement joins TRBV7-2 to TRBJ2-1; D remains unclear. The ends were cut back, 1 base at V and 0 bases at J, with 4 bases in the middle. CDR1 and CDR2 from the germline V gene are SGHTA and FQGNSA. The CDR3 length is 14 residues. The CDR3 reads CASSLGSSYNEQFF. The CDR3 DNA sequence: TGTGCCAGCAGCTTAGGGAGCTCCTACAATGAGCAGTTCTTC.

This rearrangement joins TRBV27 to TRBJ1-5, with D unclear. CDR1 is MNHEY, CDR2 SMNVEV, per germline (reference sequence). Trimming left V 6 bases short and J 6 bases short, with 9 bases between. The CDR3 covers 12 residues. The CDR3 DNA reads TGTGCCAGCAGCTCCGAGGGTCAGCCCCAGCATTTT. Amino acid sequence: CASSSEGQPQHF.

The V and J genes are TRBV11-3 and TRBJ2-1; TRBD2 aligns across 8 bases. Germline CDR1 is SGHNT and CDR2 is YENEEA. With V trimmed by 6 bases and J by 7 bases, 8 bases remained unmatched. CDR3 length: 14 residues. CDR3 protein: CASSPDGRANEQFF. In nucleotides, the CDR3 is TGTGCCAGCAGTCCTGACGGGAGGGCAAATGAGCAGTTCTTC.